This TCR beta chain was profiled in a study of T cell changes during pregnancy in multiple sclerosis. TCRdb's copy holds only in-frame clones and misses some; the assay was immunoSEQ multiplex PCR. The table shows approximately 94,000 clones, with about nine tenths occurring only once. V lost 5 bases to trimming and J lost 2 bases, with 13 bases between them. Germline V gene lookup returns CDR1 LNHDA and CDR2 SQIVND (reference sequence). The CDR3 is 14 amino acids. This TCR derives from a female donor with multiple sclerosis, enrolled in a pregnancy study. The input for sequencing was peripheral blood, taken after pregnancy. This rearrangement joins TRBV19 to TRBJ2-7, with D perhaps TRBD2 (5 bases). CDR3 coding DNA: TGTGCCAGTAGTCCTAGCCCCACGGCCTACGAGCAGTACTTC. Its translation is CASSPSPTAYEQYF.